The clone carrying this T cell receptor (beta chain) appeared many times. Its antigen remains unknown. The source of the sample is a study of T-cell reconstitution after alpha-beta-depleted transplantation in children. Findings and caveats of the study: A year had passed since transplant, and T-cell counts and diversity by then came mostly from newly produced T cells. Expanded clones from the graft, numbering several hundred, reportedly supplied alpha-beta T cells about two months after transplant. The origin of high day-60 TCRbeta diversity in some patients lay in surviving recipient T cells and thymic progenitors.

Preparation of the TCRbeta library involved a method that used unique molecular identifiers. Each CDR3 protein is one row after TCRdb ran MiXCR on the PCR reads. The data show fewer than 550,000 distinct CDR3 sequences, with around 10% seen just once and around 15% held by the top ten. Trimming removed 7 bases at V and 1 base at J, with 2 bases between. In germline, CDR1 is MNHEY, CDR2 SMNVEV (reference sequence). The CDR3 is 11 residues long. This sequence was found in a female patient aged 2-9 years who had a stem cell transplant for aplastic anemia, so the T cells may come from the graft donor. V and J are TRBV27 and TRBJ2-1; D gene unclear. The sample was PBMCs, mostly from graft donor cells, taken 180 days after TCRalphabeta/CD19-depleted stem cell transplant. CDR3 nucleotide sequence: TGTGCCAGCACTTCCTACAATGAGCAGTTCTTC. Protein product: CASTSYNEQFF.